These 21 T cell receptor beta chains originate from one sample sequenced in a study of T cell changes during pregnancy in multiple sclerosis. Sequencing used immunoSEQ multiplex PCR; TCRdb keeps in-frame clones, though not all of them. The data contain 70,000 to 90,000 clones, about nine tenths of them singletons. The sample consisted of PBMCs, taken in the first trimester of pregnancy. The receptors were gathered from a female donor in good health, serving as a control in a pregnancy study. Some clones in this sample may be carry-over from other donors' samples.

The V and J genes are TRBV5-1 and TRBJ2-5; TRBD2 matches 9 bases. The germline gives CDR1 SGHRS, CDR2 YFSETQ. The CDR3 has 14 residues. V lost 4 bases and J lost 4; bases outside the gene matches: 5. CDR3 sequence: CASSPRGGLETQYF. In nucleotides, the CDR3 is TGCGCCAGCAGCCCGCGGGGGGGGCTAGAGACCCAGTACTTC.

V and J are TRBV6-4 and TRBJ2-2, with a weak D call TRBD2 (5 bases). Looked up from germline, CDR1 is MRHNA and CDR2 is SNTAGT. V gave up 3 bases and J gave up 4 bases, with 9 bases separating them. The CDR3 spans 14 residues. This chain's CDR3 is CASSEGASTGELFF. The CDR3 bases are TGTGCCAGCAGTGAGGGAGCGAGCACCGGGGAGCTGTTTTTT.

This chain links TRBV5-1 with TRBJ1-3, with 7 bases aligning to TRBD1. Germline V lookup: CDR1 SGHRS, CDR2 YFSETQ. The junction had 10 bases not matched to a gene; V was cut back by 0 bases and J by 4 bases. This CDR3 is 17 amino acids long. The CDR3 spells CASSLGFDRETGNTIYF. In DNA, the CDR3 is TGCGCCAGCAGCTTGGGCTTCGACAGGGAGACAGGAAACACCATATATTTT.

The V call is TRBV28, the J call TRBJ2-1; no clear D gene. Germline V lookup: CDR1 MDHEN, CDR2 SYDVKM. The CDR3 is 13 amino acids. The V end lost 2 bases, the J end lost 4 bases, and 6 bases lay between the germline ends. CDR3 nucleotides: TGTGCCAGCAGTTTACCCCTTTACAATGAGCAGTTCTTC. Amino acids: CASSLPLYNEQFF.

The V call is TRBV11-3, the J call TRBJ2-2; D not resolved. The V and J ends lost 5 bases and 7 bases respectively, with 17 bases between them. CDR1 is SGHNT and CDR2 is YENEEA in the germline V gene. This CDR3 has 15 residues. The CDR3 DNA is TGTGCCAGCAGCCCTCCGACAAGCCTCGGCGGGGAGCTGTTTTTT. This encodes CASSPPTSLGGELFF.

This chain uses TRBV28 with TRBJ1-2; TRBD1 matches at 7 bases. V trimming: 6 bases; J trimming: 7 bases; junction bases outside the gene matches: 8. Germline CDR1 and CDR2: MDHEN and SYDVKM. CDR3 length: 13 residues. CDR3 DNA: TGTGCCAGCAGGCCGACAGGGTTTGGTGGCTACACCTTC. This codes for CASRPTGFGGYTF.

The chain recombines TRBV15 with TRBJ1-4; D ambiguous. Germline values: CDR1 LNHNV, CDR2 YYDKDF (reference sequence). The CDR3 extends over 14 amino acids. Trimming removed 0 bases from V and 5 bases from J, with 7 bases in between. CDR3 loop: CATSRDLRNEKLFF. The CDR3, as DNA: TGTGCCACCAGCAGAGATCTGCGGAATGAAAAACTGTTTTTT.

This chain joins TRBV19 and TRBJ1-5; the D gene is possibly TRBD1 (6 bases). With 1 base removed from V and 5 bases from J, the gap between germline ends came to 12 bases. Germline V gene data show CDR1 as LNHDA and CDR2 as SQIVND (reference sequence). CDR3 size: 15 residues. CDR3 bases: TGTGCCAGTAGTATAGCGTCGGGGACACATCAGCCCCAGCATTTT. It specifies CASSIASGTHQPQHF.

Of note for this clone: This same CDR3 is encoded by further DNA sequences in the sample. The V gene is TRBV27, the J gene TRBJ2-1; D remains unclear. The CDR3 runs 14 residues. Between the trimmed V and J ends, which lost 2 bases and 0 bases, there was a span of 5 bases. Germline-derived CDR1 and CDR2 are MNHEY and SMNVEV (reference sequence). CDR3 region: CASSLRSSYNEQFF. In DNA form, the CDR3 reads TGTGCCAGCAGTTTACGGAGCTCCTACAATGAGCAGTTCTTC.

The chain uses TRBV28 and TRBJ1-2; 8 bases are shared with TRBD1. The germline gives CDR1 MDHEN, CDR2 SYDVKM. The CDR3 loop spans 14 amino acids. V dropped 3 bases and J dropped 7; count of bases not matched to a gene: 7. The CDR3 DNA reads as TGTGCCAGCAGTTTTTCAGGGGGCGCAAGTGGCTACACCTTC. This translates into CASSFSGGASGYTF.

V is TRBV19 and J is TRBJ1-3; no definite D call. CDR1 LNHDA and CDR2 SQIVND come from the germline V gene (reference sequence). The CDR3 runs to 14 residues. The V and J ends lost 3 bases and 0 bases respectively, with 6 bases between them. The CDR3 nucleotides read TGTGCCAGTAGTATCTTGAGCTCTGGAAACACCATATATTTT. This codes for CASSILSSGNTIYF.

The chain is built from TRBV6-1 and TRBJ2-3; D gene uncertain. The V end lost 3 bases, the J end lost 1 base, and 11 bases lay between the germline ends. The CDR3 is 15 residues long. The V gene's germline CDR1 is MNHNS and CDR2 SASEGT. In DNA, the CDR3 is TGTGCCAGCAGTGACTGGGCCCTCGGCACAGATACGCAGTATTTT. Encoded protein: CASSDWALGTDTQYF.

The chain links TRBV5-1 to TRBJ2-7, with 9 bases matching TRBD2. The ends lost 0 bases at V and 3 bases at J; junction bases unmatched: 4. There are 15 residues in the CDR3. Per the germline V gene, CDR1 is SGHRS and CDR2 is YFSETQ. The CDR3, as DNA: TGCGCCAGCAGCTTGGGGCGGGAGGGGTTCTACGAGCAGTACTTC. This sequence encodes CASSLGREGFYEQYF.

The chain is built from TRBV21-1 and TRBJ1-3; the table's D call, TRBD1, was not checked against the DNA. TRBV21-1 is reported as a pseudogene. This CDR3 is 13 amino acids long. CDR3 amino acids: CASSITRGNTIYF. Written as DNA, the CDR3 is TGTGCCAGCAGCATAACCAGAGGAAACACCATATATTTT.

This clone has a handful of counts. The chain uses TRBV15 and TRBJ2-1, with 13 bases lining up with TRBD2. Germline CDR1 reads LNHNV; CDR2 reads YYDKDF (reference sequence). The CDR3 extends over 14 amino acids. V lost 3 bases and J lost 12; bases outside the gene matches: 5. CDR3: CATSSTSGGAGQFF. CDR3 in DNA: TGTGCCACCAGCAGTACTAGCGGGGGGGCGGGGCAGTTCTTC.

This chain uses TRBV19 with TRBJ2-2; D might be TRBD2 (6 bases). V was pared by 2 bases and J by 4 bases, with 14 bases between. CDR1 and CDR2 from the germline V gene are LNHDA and SQIVND (reference sequence). The CDR3 is 16 amino acids. CDR3 DNA: TGTGCCAGTAGTATAAAGGTTAGACTAGGCACCGGGGAGCTGTTTTTT. Translating it yields CASSIKVRLGTGELFF.

The CDR3 coding sequence is TGTGCCAGCAGTGCACAGGGTCGGGTCGGTGGCTCACCCCTCCACTTT. It translates to CASSAQGRVGGSPLHF. The genes are TRBV6-1 and TRBJ1-6; a possible D gene is TRBD1 (6 bases). CDR3 length: 16 amino acids. V lost 4 bases and J 10 bases, leaving 20 bases between the germline ends. The germline gives CDR1 MNHNS, CDR2 SASEGT.

The chain has TRBV28 and TRBJ1-4; tentatively, D is TRBD1 (5 bases). CDR1 is MDHEN and CDR2 is SYDVKM in the germline V gene. This CDR3 is built from 13 residues. V shed 7 bases and J shed 5 bases, with 11 bases lying between them. In nucleotides, the CDR3 is TGTGCCAGCACGGGGGGTACAAATGAAAAACTGTTTTTT. It yields the protein CASTGGTNEKLFF.

The chain recombines TRBV28 with TRBJ1-5; D is possibly TRBD1 (5 bases). The CDR3 spans 13 residues. Deletions cut 8 bases from V and 7 bases from J, with 15 bases between. Germline V CDR1 and CDR2: MDHEN, SYDVKM. CDR3 sequence reads: CASARQGYQPQHF. CDR3 DNA: TGTGCCAGCGCTCGGCAGGGTTACCAGCCCCAGCATTTT.

This clone has a handful of counts. The chain uses TRBV25-1 and TRBJ1-1; D is unresolved. The CDR3 has 11 residues. Germline values: CDR1 MGHDK, CDR2 SYGVNS. V shed 5 bases and J shed 8 bases, with 9 bases lying between them. CDR3 residues: CASSLRFEAFF. The CDR3 coding sequence is TGTGCCAGCAGTCTGAGGTTCGAAGCTTTCTTT.

This rearrangement joins TRBV28 to TRBJ1-5, with D hard to call. Germline V gives CDR1 MDHEN, CDR2 SYDVKM. The CDR3 runs to 14 residues. V dropped 2 bases and J dropped 6 bases, with 11 bases sitting between them. DNA for the CDR3: TGTGCCAGCAGTTTACCCGGGGTTGGTCAGCCCCAGCATTTT. It codes for CASSLPGVGQPQHF.